The 17 T cell receptor beta chains in this list originate from one sample, sequenced in a study of read filtering for tumor transcriptome and immune sequencing. This library used around 0.4 ug RNA and molecular barcoded adaptors spanning alpha/delta and beta/gamma chains. From the reads, TCRdb called clonotypes with MiXCR, one entry per CDR3 protein. The sample includes about 60,000 distinct CDR3 sequences, more than 11% of them seen just once. The sequencing input was a population of CD138-negative cells sorted from bone marrow. All receptors derive from a donor aged 40 or over with multiple myeloma.

The sample holds many counts of this clonotype. V is TRBV11-1 and J is TRBJ2-7; unclear D gene. Germline CDR1 is SGHAT and CDR2 is FQDESV (reference sequence). V lost 1 base, J lost 6 bases, and 10 bases lay in between. The CDR3 totals 13 residues. The CDR3: CASSLVQGGEQYF. The CDR3 bases are TGTGCCAGCAGCTTAGTTCAAGGTGGCGAGCAGTACTTC.

This clonotype was observed at least ten times. The CDR3, as DNA: TGTGCCAGCAGTTTTTCCAGTGATAATTCACCCCTCCACTTT. Translation gives CASSFSSDNSPLHF. The rearrangement links TRBV12-3 or TRBV12-4 to TRBJ1-6; no clear D gene. The CDR3 sequence is 14 residues long. Trimming cost V 3 bases and J 5 bases, with 8 bases left between them.

This clonotype was seen a handful of times. The chain recombines TRBV7-9 with TRBJ1-4; no firm D call. Looked up from germline, CDR1 is SEHNR and CDR2 is FQNEAQ (reference sequence). The CDR3 has 13 residues. V was pared by 3 bases and J by 8 bases, with 10 bases between. This chain's CDR3 is CASSFRRAEKLFF. DNA of the CDR3: TGTGCCAGCAGCTTCCGACGGGCAGAAAAACTGTTTTTT.

The sample holds a few counts of this clonotype. The genes are TRBV29-1 and TRBJ2-5, with D possibly matching TRBD1 (6 bases). Germline V lookup: CDR1 SQVTM, CDR2 ANQGSEA. The CDR3 runs 12 residues. Trimming shortened V by 6 bases and J by 1 base, and 9 bases separated the two germline ends. CDR3 loop: CSVRTAQETQYF. As DNA, the CDR3 is TGCAGCGTCCGGACAGCCCAAGAGACCCAGTACTTC.

In this sample, this clonotype turned up many times. This sequence joins TRBV4-1 and TRBJ2-1; a weak D match, TRBD2 (5 bases). Germline CDR1 and CDR2: MGHRA and YSYEKL. Trimming shortened V by 0 bases and J by 4 bases, and 10 bases separated the two germline ends. The CDR3 has 15 residues. CDR3 in amino acids: CASSQDVREYNEQFF. CDR3 nucleotide sequence: TGCGCCAGCAGCCAAGATGTACGGGAATACAATGAGCAGTTCTTC.

With respect to this clonotype: An end of the junction does not agree with germline; a read error may underlie this. The chain joins TRBV4-1 to TRBJ2-7; 7 nucleotides align to TRBD1. The CDR3 sequence is 16 residues long. The germline V gene encodes CDR1 MGHRA and CDR2 YSYEKL. The CDR3 nucleotides read TGCGCCAGCAGACCCGAGGGGACAGAGTCGTTCTACGAGCGGTACTTC. This codes for CASRPEGTESFYERYF.

At least ten counts were recorded for this clonotype. The chain uses TRBV20-1 and TRBJ2-7; a possible D gene is TRBD2 (5 bases). V was clipped by 7 bases and J by 5 bases, with 18 bases between them. The CDR3 covers 13 residues. Looked up from germline, CDR1 is DFQATT and CDR2 is SNEGSKA (reference sequence). The CDR3 loop reads CSGSLVAGHEQYF. CDR3 DNA: TGCAGTGGCAGCTTGGTTGCGGGCCACGAGCAGTACTTC.

In its sample, this clonotype was seen many times. This sequence joins TRBV2 and TRBJ2-5; TRBD2 matches 8 bases. CDR1 is SNHLY and CDR2 is FYNNEI in the germline V gene. The junction had 7 bases not matched to a gene; V was cut back by 5 bases and J by 5 bases. The CDR3 length is 14 residues. CDR3 DNA: TGTGCCAGCAGTTTGGGACTAGGTGGGGAGACCCAGTACTTC. As protein: CASSLGLGGETQYF.

This clonotype was detected ten times or more. The chain links TRBV25-1 to TRBJ2-1, with TRBD1 identical over 7 bases. The CDR3 extends over 14 amino acids. The ends lost 10 bases at V and 9 bases at J; junction bases unmatched: 15. Germline assignment: CDR1 MGHDK and CDR2 SYGVNS. The CDR3 loop reads CATEGQISRGEQFF. CDR3 coding DNA: TGTGCCACCGAGGGACAGATCTCCCGAGGTGAGCAGTTCTTC.

This clonotype was found a few times. The chain uses TRBV5-1 and TRBJ2-7, with D possibly called TRBD1 or TRBD2 (5 bases each). The CDR3 consists of 18 residues. In germline, CDR1 is SGHRS, CDR2 YFSETQ. V was shortened by 2 bases and J by 2 bases, with 23 bases between the two germline ends. Written as DNA, the CDR3 is TGCGCCAGCAGCTTCTCAACAATGGGGACGCTCGGCCCCTACGAGCAGTACTTC. This codes for CASSFSTMGTLGPYEQYF.

This clonotype was detected ten times or more. A read error may be the cause here, since a much bigger clone is one base away. V is TRBV25-1 and J is TRBJ2-1, with 10 bases lining up with TRBD2. V dropped 3 bases and J dropped 8; count of bases not matched to a gene: 10. In germline, CDR1 is MGHDK, CDR2 SYGVNS. This CDR3 has 16 amino acids. CDR3 DNA: TGTGCCAGCAGTGAGTTCGGGGCTAGCGGGAGTCATGAGCAGTTCTTC. This gives the protein CASSEFGASGSHEQFF.

This clonotype was detected many times. This chain joins TRBV29-1 and TRBJ2-1; D uncertain. The CDR3 extends over 14 amino acids. The V gene lost 3 bases and the J gene lost 0 bases, with 9 bases spanning the gap. Germline CDR1 is SQVTM and CDR2 is ANQGSEA. The CDR3 DNA follows: TGCAGCGTTGATAGGGTTTCCTCCTACAATGAGCAGTTCTTC. Protein: CSVDRVSSYNEQFF.

This clonotype was seen many times. The V call is TRBV5-6, the J call TRBJ2-6, with TRBD2 identical over 10 bases. Losses at the gene ends were 4 bases for V and 4 bases for J; bases not matched to a gene: 8. Per germline, CDR1 SGHDT and CDR2 YYEEEE. CDR3 size: 17 residues. The CDR3 DNA reads as TGTGCCAGCAGCGGGAGCGGGAGGGCCACGGGGGCCAACGTCCTGACTTTC. Amino acids: CASSGSGRATGANVLTF.

This clonotype was seen ten or more times. V gene TRBV20-1 combines with J gene TRBJ1-5; D might be TRBD1 (5 bases). CDR3 size: 15 residues. Between the trimmed V and J ends, which lost 4 bases and 0 bases, there was a span of 13 bases. Germline CDR1 and CDR2: DFQATT and SNEGSKA (reference sequence). The CDR3 DNA sequence: TGCAGTGCTAATTTCGGCAGGGATAGCAATCAGCCCCAGCATTTT. This encodes CSANFGRDSNQPQHF.

This clonotype was counted only a few times. A much bigger clone sits one base away, suggesting this may be a read error. The CDR3 ends on some other residue instead of the conserved phenylalanine or tryptophan, so this is likely a read error. The chain combines TRBV12-3 or TRBV12-4 with TRBJ2-1; 10 positions agree with TRBD2. The CDR3 is made up of 19 amino acids. The junction had 17 bases not matched to a gene; V was cut back by 5 bases and J by 4 bases. CDR3 sequence reads: CASSPLGVALAGGYNEQFS. CDR3 nucleotide sequence: TGTGCCAGCAGTCCCCTGGGTGTTGCCTTAGCGGGAGGATACAATGAGCAGTTCTCC.

The chain recombines TRBV11-2 with TRBJ2-1, with TRBD1 matching over 10 bases. CDR1 is SGHAT, CDR2 FQNNGV, per germline. CDR3 length equals 16 residues. The ends lost 4 bases at V and 7 bases at J; junction bases unmatched: 10. CDR3: CASSSFPRDRGNEQFF. For the CDR3, the DNA is TGTGCCAGCAGCTCCTTCCCCCGGGACAGGGGAAATGAGCAGTTCTTC.

The chain uses TRBV3-1 and TRBJ2-2, with D possibly TRBD1 on 5 matching bases. The ends were cut back, 5 bases at V and 6 bases at J, with 10 bases in the middle. Germline V gene lookup returns CDR1 LGHDT and CDR2 YNNKEL (reference sequence). The CDR3 spans 13 residues. CDR3 sequence: CASSSDIAGELFF. The CDR3 bases are TGTGCCAGCAGCTCGGACATCGCCGGGGAGCTGTTTTTT.